The rows below give T cell receptor beta chains drawn from one sample of a study of beta chain features in type 1 diabetes. Generated by immunoSEQ multiplex PCR, the TCRdb table keeps only in-frame clones and is missing some. The sample contains 200,000 to 300,000 clones, 20% of which appear only once. The sequenced material came from naive CD4+ T cells from blood. These receptors came from a woman in her 40s with type 1 diabetes. Both conserved end residues are part of each CDR3. The D gene is left open where the match is weak. Clone size is given for some rows only: seen once, a few or many times, or a class if the clone is expanded.

v_call	d_call	clone_size	j_call	cdr3_aa	cdr3_nt
TRBV6-5	NA	NA	TRBJ1-2	CASSRTPSAYGYTF	TGTGCCAGCAGTCGTACGCCAAGCGCCTATGGCTACACCTTC
TRBV6-1	NA	NA	TRBJ2-3	CASSEAGDTQYF	TGTGCCAGCAGTGAAGCGGGCGATACGCAGTATTTT
TRBV29-1	NA	NA	TRBJ2-5	CSGMGGQETQYF	TGCAGCGGTATGGGGGGTCAAGAGACCCAGTACTTC
TRBV4-3	TRBD1	few	TRBJ1-4	CASSQVDRLDEKLFF	TGCGCCAGCAGCCAAGTGGACAGGTTGGATGAAAAACTGTTTTTT
TRBV7-2	TRBD1	few	TRBJ1-2	CASSLTGETYGYTF	TGTGCCAGCAGCTTAACAGGGGAGACCTATGGCTACACCTTC
TRBV9	NA	NA	TRBJ2-6	CASSVRGSGANVLTF	TGTGCCAGCAGCGTAAGAGGGTCTGGGGCCAACGTCCTGACTTTC
TRBV4-1	NA	NA	TRBJ2-5	CASSLFGGGETQYF	TGCGCCAGCAGCTTATTTGGTGGAGGAGAGACCCAGTACTTC
TRBV29-1	TRBD2	NA	TRBJ2-1	CSVQRESYNEQFF	TGCAGCGTTCAGCGGGAGTCTTACAATGAGCAGTTCTTC
TRBV5-4	NA	NA	TRBJ2-3	CASSRDSTTDTQYF	TGTGCCAGCAGTCGGGACTCTACCACAGATACGCAGTATTTT
TRBV10-3	NA	NA	TRBJ1-5	CAISDSRGNQPQHF	TGTGCCATCAGTGATTCCAGGGGCAATCAGCCCCAGCATTTT
TRBV9	TRBD2	NA	TRBJ2-1	CASSVVGLAGAREQFF	TGTGCCAGCAGCGTAGTGGGGCTAGCGGGAGCCCGTGAGCAGTTCTTC
TRBV29-1	NA	NA	TRBJ2-2	CSATTNTGELFF	TGCAGCGCAACCACTAACACCGGGGAGCTGTTTTTT
TRBV4-2	TRBD2	few	TRBJ2-7	CASSQALAGGSYEQYF	TGTGCCAGCAGCCAAGCCTTAGCGGGCGGCTCCTACGAGCAGTACTTC
TRBV7-2	TRBD1	NA	TRBJ1-2	CASSPGTVFGGYTF	TGTGCCAGCAGCCCCGGGACAGTGTTCGGGGGCTACACCTTC
TRBV19	NA	NA	TRBJ1-1	CASSITGGDTEAFF	TGTGCCAGTAGTATAACAGGTGGAGACACTGAAGCTTTCTTT
TRBV10-3	NA	NA	TRBJ1-1	CAISTGFNTEAFF	TGTGCCATCAGCACAGGGTTCAACACTGAAGCTTTCTTT
TRBV9	NA	NA	TRBJ1-2	CASSPSREAYGYTF	TGTGCCAGCAGCCCCAGCAGGGAAGCCTATGGCTACACCTTC
TRBV5-6	TRBD2	NA	TRBJ2-3	CASSSGTSGVTDTQYF	TGTGCCAGCAGCTCCGGGACTAGCGGGGTCACAGATACGCAGTATTTT
TRBV5-1	TRBD1	few	TRBJ1-5	CASSLRTGPDQPQHF	TGCGCCAGCAGCTTGAGGACAGGGCCGGATCAGCCCCAGCATTTT
TRBV29-1	TRBD1	few	TRBJ1-5	CSVSGGHGSQPQHF	TGCAGCGTTTCAGGGGGCCATGGGAGTCAGCCCCAGCATTTT
TRBV7-9	TRBD1	NA	TRBJ1-2	CASSQSGADRANPGGYTF	TGTGCCAGCAGCCAAAGTGGGGCCGACAGGGCAAACCCCGGCGGCTACACCTTC
TRBV23-1	NA	few	TRBJ2-3	CASTHREMTDTQYF	TGCGCCAGCACGCACAGGGAAATGACAGATACGCAGTATTTT
TRBV29-1	NA	NA	TRBJ1-4	CSARTAPNEKLFF	TGCAGCGCCCGGACAGCCCCTAATGAAAAACTGTTTTTT
TRBV2	TRBD1	NA	TRBJ2-7	CASSLTRDRVGEQYF	TGTGCCAGCAGCCTGACCCGGGACAGGGTGGGGGAGCAGTACTTC
TRBV19	TRBD2	NA	TRBJ2-1	CASSSWTRNEQFF	TGTGCCAGTAGTTCCTGGACTAGAAACGAGCAGTTCTTC
TRBV18	NA	NA	TRBJ1-2	CASSPQDNYGYTF	TGTGCCAGCTCACCCCAGGATAACTATGGCTACACCTTC
TRBV6-6	NA	few	TRBJ2-7	CASSFRQDSYEQYF	TGTGCCAGCAGTTTTAGACAGGACTCCTACGAGCAGTACTTC
TRBV7-2	NA	NA	TRBJ1-5	CASSLTSGGADQPQHF	TGTGCCAGCAGCTTAACCTCAGGAGGGGCGGATCAGCCCCAGCATTTT
TRBV7-2	NA	few	TRBJ1-1	CASTIYGGGDTEAFF	TGTGCCAGCACCATTTACGGGGGAGGGGACACTGAAGCTTTCTTT
TRBV5-4	NA	few	TRBJ1-1	CASSRGITEAFF	TGTGCCAGCAGCAGAGGGATCACTGAAGCTTTCTTT
TRBV9	TRBD2	NA	TRBJ2-1	CASSVAGLAGAYNEQFF	TGTGCCAGCAGCGTAGCGGGACTAGCGGGCGCTTACAATGAGCAGTTCTTC
TRBV29-1	TRBD1	few	TRBJ2-1	CSVAGQGAGEQFF	TGCAGCGTTGCGGGACAGGGTGCGGGTGAGCAGTTCTTC
TRBV29-1	NA	once	TRBJ1-3	CSVRQAQDGNTIYF	TGCAGCGTCAGACAGGCTCAGGATGGAAACACCATATATTTT
TRBV30	NA	NA	TRBJ2-1	CAWAGSGEQFF	TGTGCCTGGGCCGGGAGCGGTGAGCAGTTCTTC
TRBV10-3	TRBD1	few	TRBJ2-1	CAISESQTGGTDRQFF	TGTGCCATCAGTGAGTCACAGACAGGGGGAACTGATAGGCAGTTCTTC
TRBV7-9	NA	NA	TRBJ2-3	CASSLGLVGSTDTQYF	TGTGCCAGCAGCCTCGGACTGGTAGGGAGCACAGATACGCAGTATTTT
TRBV9	NA	NA	TRBJ1-1	CASSEQIMNTEAFF	TGTGCCAGCAGCGAACAGATAATGAACACTGAAGCTTTCTTT
TRBV7-9	NA	few	TRBJ1-5	CASSFDTIDQPQHF	TGTGCCAGCAGCTTTGACACGATTGATCAGCCCCAGCATTTT
TRBV29-1	NA	few	TRBJ1-4	CSVGQNNEKLFF	TGCAGCGTTGGACAGAATAATGAAAAACTGTTTTTT
TRBV5-4	NA	few	TRBJ2-1	CASMPGGVPYNEQFF	TGTGCCAGCATGCCCGGGGGAGTACCCTACAATGAGCAGTTCTTC
TRBV20-1	NA	few	TRBJ2-1	CSASPRNEQFF	TGCAGTGCTAGCCCCCGCAATGAGCAGTTCTTC
TRBV5-8	NA	few	TRBJ2-5	CASSLGDIGETQYF	TGTGCCAGCAGCCTAGGGGACATCGGAGAGACCCAGTACTTC
TRBV10-3	TRBD1	NA	TRBJ1-3	CAISESRTGGNTIYF	TGTGCCATCAGTGAGTCCCGGACAGGGGGAAACACCATATATTTT
TRBV4-1	NA	few	TRBJ2-7	CASSPEGSAAYEQYF	TGCGCCAGCAGCCCTGAGGGTAGCGCGGCCTACGAGCAGTACTTC
TRBV30	NA	NA	TRBJ1-3	CACYPTVPGVVGNTIYF	TGTGCCTGTTATCCGACAGTGCCAGGGGTGGTCGGAAACACCATATATTTT
TRBV9	TRBD1	NA	TRBJ1-1	CASSGGTGVTEAFF	TGTGCCAGCAGCGGAGGGACAGGGGTCACTGAAGCTTTCTTT
TRBV7-9	NA	NA	TRBJ2-5	CASSLQETQYF	TGTGCCAGCAGTCTTCAAGAGACCCAGTACTTC
TRBV29-1	TRBD2	NA	TRBJ2-2	CSVGGGELFF	TGCAGCGTGGGAGGGGGGGAGCTGTTTTTT
TRBV28	NA	few	TRBJ1-5	CASSPGLNQPQHF	TGTGCCAGCAGCCCGGGACTAAATCAGCCCCAGCATTTT
TRBV28	TRBD2	NA	TRBJ2-7	CASSRTSGVYEQYF	TGTGCCAGCAGTCGGACTAGCGGTGTGTACGAGCAGTACTTC
TRBV10-3	TRBD2	NA	TRBJ2-6	CAISKRDSILSGANVLTF	TGTGCCATCAGTAAGCGGGACTCTATCCTCTCTGGGGCCAACGTCCTGACTTTC
TRBV7-9	NA	few	TRBJ1-1	CASSLGTVLNTEAFF	TGTGCCAGCAGCTTAGGGACAGTCCTGAACACTGAAGCTTTCTTT
TRBV4-3	TRBD1	NA	TRBJ1-6	CASSQTKGQGRDSPLHF	TGCGCCAGCAGCCAGACCAAAGGACAGGGTAGAGATTCACCCCTCCACTTT
TRBV19	TRBD2	NA	TRBJ2-1	CASSIGTSRAYNEQFF	TGTGCCAGTAGTATAGGGACTAGCAGGGCCTACAATGAGCAGTTCTTC